This TCR beta chain was observed in a study of blood T cell repertoires in COVID-19. Study-wide background: From the United States, Italy and Spain came samples of acute and convalescent COVID-19. T cells, B-cell-depleted T cells, or PBMCs supplied cDNA or gDNA.

Germline V CDR1 and CDR2: MNHEY, SVGAGI. The CDR3 has 12 amino acids. With 8 bases removed from V and 5 bases from J, the gap between germline ends came to 9 bases. In the authors' methods: Amplification of reference gene primers provided the estimated nucleated cell counts. TCRdb's table, derived via immunoSEQ multiplex PCR, lists solely in-frame clones and lacks some. The V and J calls and clone size come from that table; D and trimming were worked out from the DNA. The sample comprises about 50,000 clones, about 92% of which are singletons, and 4.6% rests with the top ten. The sequenced material came from peripheral blood. The origin of this receptor is a man over 45 with active COVID-19. The V and J genes are TRBV6-5 and TRBJ1-4, with D possibly being TRBD1 (6 bases). The CDR3 DNA reads as TGTGCCAGCTCCAGGGGCAATGAAAAACTGTTTTTT. It specifies CASSRGNEKLFF.